This T cell receptor (beta chain) was profiled in a study of cytomegalovirus exposure and HLA in healthy donors. Looking at the study overall: Some 85 million unique TCRs from HLA-typed donors were held in an early data release. Study results and limitations: V- and J-gene trimming in TCR beta was tied to a missense DCLRE1C variant by an analysis performed later. Sequencing had likely introduced a cluster of highly shared sequence variants as an artifact.

This clone was observed once. Its antigen remains unidentified. 60 Vbeta and 13 Jbeta primers were used in PCR. The data were produced by immunoSEQ multiplex PCR, yet TCRdb's version contains in-frame clones alone and is incomplete. Of 95,000 to 100,000 clones listed, approximately 85% are singletons. The CDR3 runs to 15 residues. J gave up 6 bases and V 6 bases, and 8 bases lay outside the gene matches. CDR1 is MNHEY and CDR2 is SVGAGI in the germline V gene. The rearrangement joins TRBV6-5 to TRBJ1-5, with TRBD1 identical over 10 bases. Sequencing was done on a sample of PBMCs. The receptor was isolated from a man between 25 and 39 years old in good health and CMV-seronegative. The CDR3, as DNA: TGTGCCAGCAGCCCCGCTGGGACAGGGGTTCAGCCCCAGCATTTT. Translation gives CASSPAGTGVQPQHF.